In its sample, the clone carrying this T cell receptor (beta chain) was seen a few times. This sample is drawn from a study of shared clonotypes between healthy human individuals. Sequencing on ten immunoSEQ deep assay plates was performed for unsorted PBMC DNA. Sequencing used immunoSEQ multiplex PCR; TCRdb keeps in-frame clones, though not all of them. The data hold roughly 490,000 clones, with over 60% observed a single time. Trimming cost V 0 bases and J 6 bases; bases outside gene matches: 3. Looked up from germline, CDR1 is SGHRS and CDR2 is YFSETQ. The CDR3 spans 13 residues. The clonotype originates from a woman between 40 and 55 years old in good health. Some clones in this sample may be carry-over from other donors' samples. The chain has TRBV5-1 and TRBJ2-7; 7 bases align to TRBD1. Sequenced material: PBMCs. The CDR3 DNA reads as TGCGCCAGCAGCTTGGACCCAGGGGGCGAGCAGTACTTC. Amino acid sequence: CASSLDPGGEQYF.